The rows below give T cell receptor beta chains drawn from one sample of a study of shared clonotypes between healthy human individuals. Clones were sequenced by immunoSEQ multiplex PCR, and TCRdb holds only the in-frame ones, with some missing. The table lists about 1.1 million clones, approximately 78% of them singletons. The sample comprised memory CD4+ T cells from PBMCs. These receptors all stem from a man in his late teens or twenties in good health. Some clones in this sample may be carry-over from other donors' samples. Each CDR3 is given with its conserved first and last residue. Fields, in order: J gene, D gene, V gene, clone size, CDR3 protein, CDR3 DNA. A D gene is named only where the DNA matches it firmly. A row's size may be missing; if present it is once, few, many or a size class.

>TRBJ2-5|NA|TRBV29-1|NA
CSVEVETQYF
TGCAGCGTTGAGGTGGAGACCCAGTACTTC
>TRBJ1-2|TRBD1|TRBV9|NA
CASRARGGSHTF
TGTGCCAGCAGAGCCAGGGGGGGGTCCCACACCTTC
>TRBJ2-1|NA|TRBV7-9|NA
CASSSLLYNEQFF
TGTGCCAGCAGCTCACTTTTATACAATGAGCAGTTCTTC
>TRBJ2-2|TRBD2|TRBV9|NA
CASSPLWGGSDTGELFF
TGTGCCAGCAGCCCCTTGTGGGGCGGGAGTGATACCGGGGAGCTGTTTTTT
>TRBJ2-5|NA|TRBV7-9|NA
CASSYDAQGSQYF
TGTGCCAGCAGCTACGACGCTCAAGGGTCCCAGTACTTC
>TRBJ2-1|NA|TRBV5-6|NA
CASSLAVRGHNEQFF
TGTGCCAGCAGCTTGGCCGTGCGGGGCCACAATGAGCAGTTCTTC
>TRBJ2-2|NA|TRBV7-2|NA
CASSLGRIGTGELFF
TGTGCCAGCAGCTTGGGCCGCATCGGGACCGGGGAGCTGTTTTTT
>TRBJ1-1|TRBD1|TRBV11-2|once
CASSQDRGLVAFF
TGTGCCAGCAGCCAGGACAGGGGACTGGTAGCTTTCTTT
>TRBJ2-5|NA|TRBV6-5|NA
CASKEFETQYF
TGTGCCAGCAAAGAGTTCGAGACCCAGTACTTC
>TRBJ1-5|TRBD1|TRBV19|NA
CASSIMSQGAQPQHF
TGTGCCAGTAGTATAATGTCCCAGGGGGCACAGCCCCAGCATTTT
>TRBJ2-7|NA|TRBV5-1|NA
CASSLKRGAYEQYF
TGCGCCAGCAGCTTAAAGAGGGGAGCCTACGAGCAGTACTTC
>TRBJ1-2|TRBD1|TRBV6-5|many
CASIPQGAGGYTF
TGTGCCAGCATCCCGCAGGGGGCGGGTGGCTACACCTTC
>TRBJ2-2|TRBD2|TRBV5-1|NA
CASSLVGASGYSNTGELFF
TGCGCCAGCAGCTTGGTTGGGGCTAGCGGGTACTCGAACACCGGGGAGCTGTTTTTT
>TRBJ2-5|NA|TRBV9|NA
CASSVSQIGETQYF
TGTGCCAGCAGCGTAAGCCAGATCGGGGAGACCCAGTACTTC
>TRBJ1-1|NA|TRBV6-1|once
CASRLQGQNTEAFF
TGTGCCAGCAGGCTCCAGGGACAGAACACTGAAGCTTTCTTT
>TRBJ1-2|TRBD1|TRBV14|NA
CASSLGGRDYGYTF
TGTGCCAGCAGCTTAGGGGGCCGGGACTATGGCTACACCTTC
>TRBJ2-3|TRBD1|TRBV29-1|NA
CSVVQGDDTQYF
TGCAGCGTTGTTCAGGGGGATGATACGCAGTATTTT
>TRBJ2-5|NA|TRBV18|NA
CASSPGSRTLETQYF
TGTGCCAGCTCACCAGGTTCGCGGACACTAGAGACCCAGTACTTC
>TRBJ2-1|TRBD1|TRBV5-4|NA
CASTRDRVTYNEQFF
TGTGCCAGCACCCGGGACAGGGTAACCTACAATGAGCAGTTCTTC
>TRBJ1-5|TRBD1|TRBV7-9|NA
CASSFLGQGASQPQHF
TGTGCCAGCAGCTTCCTGGGACAGGGGGCGAGTCAGCCCCAGCATTTT
>TRBJ2-5|NA|TRBV18|NA
CASSPTTEGETQYF
TGTGCCAGCTCACCCACAACCGAGGGAGAGACCCAGTACTTC
>TRBJ2-3|NA|TRBV6-1|NA
CASSDPTDTDTQYF
TGTGCCAGCAGTGACCCGACAGACACAGATACGCAGTATTTT
>TRBJ2-3|TRBD2|TRBV5-1|NA
CASSLGLAGPSTDTQYF
TGCGCCAGCAGCTTGGGACTAGCGGGCCCTAGCACAGATACGCAGTATTTT
>TRBJ2-5|TRBD2|TRBV27|NA
CASSFREEETQYF
TGTGCCAGCAGTTTCCGGGAGGAAGAGACCCAGTACTTC
>TRBJ1-4|NA|TRBV5-1|NA
CASSSGQTSTNEKLFF
TGCGCCAGCAGCTCCGGACAGACATCAACTAATGAAAAACTGTTTTTT
>TRBJ1-2|TRBD1|TRBV9|once
CASSPSLSGGGYTF
TGTGCCAGCAGCCCTTCCCTCTCAGGGGGAGGCTACACCTTC
>TRBJ1-2|NA|TRBV6-5|NA
CASSPHGAAGYTF
TGTGCCAGCAGTCCGCACGGGGCGGCTGGCTACACCTTC
>TRBJ1-1|TRBD1|TRBV5-1|NA
CASSSMGQGAAAFF
TGCGCCAGCAGCTCGATGGGGCAGGGGGCTGCAGCTTTCTTT
>TRBJ1-2|TRBD1|TRBV10-3|NA
CATWTGDDYGYTF
TGTGCCACCTGGACAGGGGATGACTATGGCTACACCTTC
>TRBJ2-2|TRBD2|TRBV5-6|NA
CASSSRLAGGGDTGELFF
TGTGCCAGCAGCTCGAGACTAGCGGGAGGAGGTGACACCGGGGAGCTGTTTTTT
>TRBJ2-7|NA|TRBV7-9|NA
CASSPLGWTSSYEQYF
TGTGCCAGCAGCCCACTGGGGTGGACGAGCTCCTACGAGCAGTACTTC
>TRBJ2-5|TRBD2|TRBV4-2|NA
CASSQEFRSGRWEETQYF
TGTGCCAGCAGCCAAGAATTTAGGAGCGGGAGGTGGGAGGAGACCCAGTACTTC
>TRBJ2-2|NA|TRBV5-1|once
CASSLGLANTGELFF
TGCGCCAGCAGCTTGGGACTAGCGAACACCGGGGAGCTGTTTTTT
>TRBJ2-1|NA|TRBV7-2|NA
CASSPIGSSVYNEQFF
TGTGCCAGCAGCCCTATCGGGAGTTCGGTTTACAATGAGCAGTTCTTC
>TRBJ1-2|TRBD1|TRBV11-2|NA
CASSSITGPGGGYTF
TGTGCCAGCAGCTCTATTACGGGGCCAGGGGGCGGCTACACCTTC
>TRBJ1-6|TRBD1|TRBV15|NA
CATSREGQGNSPLHF
TGTGCCACCAGCAGGGAGGGACAGGGTAATTCACCCCTCCACTTT